This is a list of T cell receptor beta chains from one sample in a study of PD-1 blockade in classical Hodgkin lymphoma. Generated by immunoSEQ multiplex PCR, the TCRdb table keeps only in-frame clones and is missing some. The sample holds 95,000 to 100,000 clones, roughly 91% seen once. The material was peripheral blood mononuclear cells (PBMCs), obtained before the second cycle of nivolumab. The receptor source for this set is a human donor with classical Hodgkin lymphoma. The CDR3 runs from the conserved cysteine through the conserved F or W. D genes are given only for firm matches. Clone sizes are given selectively: once, few, many, or a class where the clone is expanded.

J gene | D gene | clone size | V gene | CDR3 protein | CDR3 DNA
TRBJ1-6 | NA | NA | TRBV7-2 | CASSLVRAGNSPLHF | TGTGCCAGCAGCTTAGTACGGGCTGGTAATTCACCCCTCCACTTT
TRBJ1-1 | NA | NA | TRBV5-6 | CASSLATGSAFF | TGTGCCAGCAGCTTGGCAACAGGGTCGGCTTTCTTT
TRBJ1-2 | NA | NA | TRBV6-1 | CASSEALLSEPYYGYTF | TGTGCCAGCAGTGAAGCGCTTCTTAGCGAACCATACTATGGCTACACCTTC
TRBJ2-4 | TRBD1 | NA | TRBV5-3 | CARSMGTALAKNIQYF | TGTGCCAGAAGCATGGGGACAGCCCTAGCCAAAAACATTCAGTACTTC
TRBJ2-5 | NA | NA | TRBV6-5 | CASSSLETQYF | TGTGCCAGCAGTTCTTTAGAGACCCAGTACTTC
TRBJ1-2 | NA | few | TRBV7-2 | CASSLDAGTARYGYTF | TGTGCCAGCAGCTTAGATGCGGGGACCGCAAGGTATGGCTACACCTTC
TRBJ2-7 | NA | NA | TRBV28 | CASSLGNSEGLYF | TGTGCCAGCAGTTTAGGGAACAGCGAAGGACTGTACTTC
TRBJ1-6 | NA | NA | TRBV29-1 | CSALDLPGNSPLHF | TGCAGCGCTTTGGACCTACCGGGAAATTCACCCCTCCACTTT
TRBJ1-6 | TRBD1 | NA | TRBV18 | CASSPTGGVFYNSPLHF | TGTGCCAGCTCACCTACAGGGGGCGTATTCTATAATTCACCCCTCCACTTT
TRBJ1-4 | TRBD1 | NA | TRBV5-6 | CASSWDRGREKLFF | TGTGCCAGCAGCTGGGACAGGGGCAGGGAAAAACTGTTTTTT